What follows are 30 T cell receptor beta chains derived from one specimen sequenced in a study of T cells in Graves' hyperthyroidism and ophthalmopathy. What was amplified from RNA transcripts were TCR beta CDR3 regions. The HTBI primer set drove a first-round RT-PCR of the TCR CDR3. TCRdb itself ran the multiplex PCR reads through MiXCR, one entry per CDR3 protein. The table records some 270,000 distinct CDR3 sequences, around 24% of them present only once. The material sequenced was blood. These receptors originate from a woman aged 35 to 49 with Graves' ophthalmopathy.

This clonotype came up many times. This chain joins TRBV5-1 and TRBJ2-7, with 11 bases fitting TRBD2. CDR1 is SGHRS, CDR2 YFSETQ, per germline. The CDR3 runs to 15 residues. V dropped 6 bases and J dropped 3; count of bases not matched to a gene: 8. CDR3 in amino acids: CASTKGGLAGYEQYF. CDR3 nucleotides: TGCGCCAGCACCAAAGGTGGACTAGCGGGCTACGAGCAGTACTTC.

This clonotype was detected many times. The V and J genes are TRBV28 and TRBJ1-6; D call uncertain. Germline V gene lookup returns CDR1 MDHEN and CDR2 SYDVKM. The CDR3 spans 16 residues. V was pared by 1 base and J by 9 bases, with 16 bases between. CDR3 in DNA: TGTGCCAGCAGTTTATTTACCAGCTCAGAGGGTTCACCCCTCCACTTT. This encodes CASSLFTSSEGSPLHF. Complete variable domain (other parts from reference TRBV28 and TRBJ1-6): DVKVTQSSRYLVKRTGEKVFLECVQDMDHENMFWYRQDPGLGLRLIYFSYDVKMKEKGDIPEGYSVSREKKERFSLILESASTNQTSMYLCASSLFTSSEGSPLHFGNGTRLTVT.

This clonotype was detected only a few times. The chain uses TRBV12-3 or TRBV12-4 and TRBJ1-2; unclear D gene. Trimming pared 3 bases from V and 1 base from J, leaving 6 bases between. The CDR3 is 13 amino acids. CDR3 DNA: TGTGCCAGCAGTTTGTATATTAACTATGGCTACACCTTC. It codes for CASSLYINYGYTF.

This clonotype was counted ten times or more. The chain links TRBV6-2 or TRBV6-3 to TRBJ2-5; D remains ambiguous. The CDR3 totals 11 residues. Trimming stripped 0 bases from V and 5 bases from J, with 1 base between. Germline V CDR1 and CDR2: MNHEY, SVGEGT. CDR3 amino acids: CASSYSETQYF. DNA for the CDR3: TGTGCCAGCAGTTACTCCGAGACCCAGTACTTC.

This clonotype was picked up many times. The gene calls are TRBV4-2 and TRBJ1-1; 10 bases agree with TRBD1. V lost 3 bases to trimming and J lost 1 base; unmatched junction nucleotides: 2. This CDR3 has 15 residues. CDR1 LGHNA and CDR2 YNFKEQ come from the germline V gene. This CDR3 reads CASSHGDRGNTEAFF. CDR3 nucleotide sequence: TGTGCCAGCAGCCATGGGGACAGGGGGAACACTGAAGCTTTCTTT.

Many counts were recorded for this clonotype. The chain employs TRBV6-5 and TRBJ2-5, with 9 bases lining up with TRBD1. The CDR3 loop spans 16 amino acids. The germline CDR1 and CDR2 sequences are MNHEY and SVGAGI. J gave up 4 bases and V 0 bases, and 6 bases lay outside the gene matches. CDR3 residues: CASSYSRDRATETQYF. The CDR3 DNA follows: TGTGCCAGCAGTTACTCCCGGGACAGGGCCACAGAGACCCAGTACTTC.

The genes are TRBV27 and TRBJ2-7; no definite D call. The CDR3 covers 12 residues. The V gene lost 6 bases and the J gene lost 2 bases, with 8 bases spanning the gap. Germline CDR1 is MNHEY and CDR2 is SMNVEV (reference sequence). The CDR3 is CASSTTPYEQYF. For the CDR3, the DNA is TGTGCCAGCAGCACCACCCCCTACGAGCAGTACTTC.

The V call is TRBV12-3 or TRBV12-4, the J call TRBJ2-7; D remains ambiguous. CDR3 length equals 14 residues. V dropped 1 base and J dropped 3 bases, with 10 bases sitting between them. The CDR3 loop is CASSLGEAIYEQYF. The CDR3 DNA is TGTGCCAGCAGTTTAGGCGAGGCTATCTACGAGCAGTACTTC.

The chain has TRBV12-3 or TRBV12-4 and TRBJ1-1, with D tentatively TRBD1 (5 bases). This CDR3 contains 15 residues. The ends were cut back, 3 bases at V and 3 bases at J, with 14 bases in the middle. The CDR3, as DNA: TGTGCCAGCAGTTTTGGGCAGGGTTCAGACACTGAAGCTTTCTTT. Its translation is CASSFGQGSDTEAFF.

The table lists this clonotype with many counts. V gene TRBV29-1 combines with J gene TRBJ2-7; no clear D. V was pared by 6 bases and J by 2 bases, with 17 bases between. The CDR3 spans 14 residues. Germline CDR1 and CDR2: SQVTM and ANQGSEA. The CDR3 region has the DNA TGCAGCGTGGCCCGGAACTCGCAGGCCTACGAGCAGTACTTC. Amino acids: CSVARNSQAYEQYF.

The chain is built from TRBV10-3 and TRBJ2-7; 9 nucleotides match TRBD2. Germline CDR1 is ENHRY and CDR2 is SYGVKD. V lost 10 bases, J lost 4 bases, and 17 bases stayed unmatched. This CDR3 has 16 residues. CDR3 residues: CATSSVAGGPEYEQYF. For the CDR3, the DNA is TGTGCCACCTCTAGCGTGGCGGGAGGGCCTGAGTACGAGCAGTACTTC.

The CDR3: CATSGGQGNTGELFF. CDR3 sequence (DNA): TGTGCCACCAGCGGGGGACAGGGGAACACCGGGGAGCTGTTTTTT. This chain connects TRBV15 to TRBJ2-2; TRBD1 matches at 9 bases. J gave up 1 base and V 5 bases, and 2 bases lay outside the gene matches. CDR1 and CDR2 (germline): LNHNV, YYDKDF (reference sequence). The CDR3 has 15 amino acids.

This clonotype was picked up many times. The chain recombines TRBV7-9 with TRBJ1-5, with a possible D match to TRBD1 (6 bases). Germline-derived CDR1 and CDR2 are SEHNR and FQNEAQ (reference sequence). The V and J ends lost 2 bases and 3 bases respectively, with 11 bases between them. The length of the CDR3 is 15 residues. The CDR3 loop reads CASSLSGTNNQPQHF. The CDR3 nucleotides read TGTGCCAGCAGCTTATCAGGGACAAACAATCAGCCCCAGCATTTT. The whole variable domain, filled in from reference TRBV7-9 and TRBJ1-5, reads DTGVSQNPRHKITKRGQNVTFRCDPISEHNRLYWYRQTLGQGPEFLTYFQNEAQLEKSRLLSDRFSAERPKGSFSTLEIQRTEQGDSAMYLCASSLSGTNNQPQHFGDGTRLSIL.

The V call is TRBV6-1, the J call TRBJ2-2, with 14 bases that match TRBD2. The CDR3 totals 17 residues. Germline CDR1 reads MNHNS; CDR2 reads SASEGT. V was pared by 4 bases and J by 6 bases, with 7 bases of the junction left unmatched. CDR3: CASSAVGTSGRSGELFF. The DNA for the CDR3 is TGTGCCAGCAGTGCGGTGGGGACTAGCGGGAGATCCGGGGAGCTGTTTTTT.

Many counts were recorded for this clonotype. The chain recombines TRBV29-1 with TRBJ2-7; 7 bases are shared with TRBD1. The CDR3 spans 13 residues. The V and J ends lost 4 bases and 1 base, in that order; junction bases with no gene match: 4. Germline V gives CDR1 SQVTM, CDR2 ANQGSEA. CDR3 DNA sequence: TGCAGCGTTGCAGGGGGTAGTTCCTACGAGCAGTACTTC. It translates to CSVAGGSSYEQYF.

This clonotype showed up just a few times. V and J are TRBV6-2 or TRBV6-3 and TRBJ2-2; D uncertain. V dropped 6 bases and J dropped 4 bases, with 12 bases sitting between them. The CDR3 is made up of 14 amino acids. Germline assignment: CDR1 MNHEY and CDR2 SVGEGT. As DNA, the CDR3 is TGTGCCAGCAGCGAAGGACCCGCCACCGGGGAGCTGTTTTTT. Translated, it gives CASSEGPATGELFF.

This clonotype was seen ten or more times. The chain recombines TRBV24-1 with TRBJ1-2, with a tentative D call TRBD1 (6 bases). The CDR3 consists of 14 residues. V gave up 5 bases and J gave up 2 bases, with 11 bases separating them. The germline V gene has CDR1 KGHDR and CDR2 SFDVKD. The CDR3 region has the DNA TGTGCCACCAGTGCCCGACAGGTCAACTATGGCTACACCTTC. Translation gives CATSARQVNYGYTF.

The rearrangement joins TRBV11-3 to TRBJ2-7; 9 nucleotides agree with TRBD2. V was clipped by 8 bases and J by 4 bases; unmatched bases: 12. This CDR3 is 15 amino acids long. The V gene's germline CDR1 is SGHNT and CDR2 YENEEA. For the CDR3, the DNA is TGTGCCAGCCGGGAAGGAGGGACTAGCAATTACGAGCAGTACTTC. This encodes CASREGGTSNYEQYF.

At least ten counts were recorded for this clonotype. V and J are TRBV5-1 and TRBJ2-5, with D tentatively TRBD2 (7 bases). V lost 0 bases to trimming and J lost 5 bases, with 20 bases between them. The CDR3 length is 17 residues. Germline V gives CDR1 SGHRS, CDR2 YFSETQ. The DNA for the CDR3 is TGCGCCAGCAGCTTGGATGCTACAGGGACCGGGGGGGAGACCCAGTACTTC. Amino acids: CASSLDATGTGGETQYF.

This clonotype was detected many times. V is TRBV28 and J is TRBJ2-5; tentative D call: TRBD2 (6 bases). The length of the CDR3 is 17 residues. Germline assignment: CDR1 MDHEN and CDR2 SYDVKM. V lost 1 base and J 0 bases, leaving 15 bases between the germline ends. CDR3 sequence reads: CASSLSRDFWYQETQYF. CDR3 bases: TGTGCCAGCAGTTTATCAAGGGACTTCTGGTACCAAGAGACCCAGTACTTC.

Notes on this clonotype: A read error may explain this, as a much larger clone is one base away. The chain recombines TRBV7-9 with TRBJ2-7; D not certain. Germline V gene lookup returns CDR1 SEHNR and CDR2 FQNEAQ (reference sequence). The CDR3 loop spans 14 amino acids. V lost 3 bases and J 1 base, leaving 10 bases between the germline ends. The CDR3 sequence is CASSFSVYSYEQYF. CDR3 in DNA: TGTGCCAGCAGCTTTAGTGTCTATTCCTACGAGCAGTACTTC.

This clonotype has ten or more counts. The rearrangement joins TRBV24-1 to TRBJ1-2; D may be TRBD1 (6 bases). CDR1 is KGHDR and CDR2 is SFDVKD in the germline V gene. The ends were cut back, 12 bases at V and 7 bases at J, with 20 bases in the middle. The CDR3 consists of 13 residues. The chain's CDR3 is CASEGDILTGYTF. CDR3 nucleotide sequence: TGTGCCTCCGAGGGGGACATCCTCACTGGCTACACCTTC.

This clonotype has only a few counts. V is TRBV30 and J is TRBJ2-7; the D gene is possibly TRBD1 (5 bases). There are 15 residues in the CDR3. Germline CDR1 reads GTSNPN; CDR2 reads SVGIG (reference sequence). Trimming shortened V by 1 base and J by 1 base, and 14 bases separated the two germline ends. The CDR3 DNA is TGTGCCTGGAGTGCGGTAGTAGGGGTATCCTACGAGCAGTACTTC. This codes for CAWSAVVGVSYEQYF.

Many counts were recorded for this clonotype. V and J are TRBV20-1 and TRBJ2-1, with D hard to call. The germline gives CDR1 DFQATT, CDR2 SNEGSKA (reference sequence). V lost 3 bases and J lost 5, with 14 bases in between. The CDR3 length is 14 residues. CDR3 coding DNA: TGCAGTGCTAGCAGTCCTCCCTTTAACAATGAGCAGTTCTTC. Translated: CSASSPPFNNEQFF.

Worth noting for this clonotype: Its ends do not fully match the called genes, so a read error is possible. The J gene is TRBJ1-2, the V gene TRBV6-1, with 9 bases aligning to TRBD1. Germline V gene data show CDR1 as MNHNS and CDR2 as SASEGT. The CDR3 contains 15 residues. The CDR3 region has the DNA TGTGTCAGCCCGCCAGAACAGGGGGCGATGGATGGCTACACCTTC. Encoded protein: CVSPPEQGAMDGYTF.

This clonotype was counted at least ten times. This chain uses TRBV28 with TRBJ2-2; D uncertain. The CDR3 is made up of 12 amino acids. Germline CDR1 is MDHEN and CDR2 is SYDVKM. The ends were cut back, 2 bases at V and 5 bases at J, with 3 bases in the middle. CDR3 bases: TGTGCCAGCAGTTTAGGGACCGGGGAGCTGTTTTTT. It codes for CASSLGTGELFF. Full variable domain (rest looked up from reference TRBV28 and TRBJ2-2): DVKVTQSSRYLVKRTGEKVFLECVQDMDHENMFWYRQDPGLGLRLIYFSYDVKMKEKGDIPEGYSVSREKKERFSLILESASTNQTSMYLCASSLGTGELFFGEGSRLTVL.

This clonotype was counted at least ten times. The J gene is TRBJ2-7, the V gene TRBV28; D is unclear. Germline values: CDR1 MDHEN, CDR2 SYDVKM. The CDR3 spans 17 residues. V dropped 5 bases and J dropped 3 bases, with 23 bases sitting between them. The CDR3 bases are TGTGCCAGCAGTCAAGGCGCGGACCCCTTTGGGTTCTACGAGCAGTACTTC. This gives the protein CASSQGADPFGFYEQYF.

V is TRBV29-1 and J is TRBJ1-1, with D maybe TRBD1 (6 bases). The V and J ends lost 4 bases and 8 bases respectively, with 17 bases between them. The CDR3 sequence is 13 residues long. Germline V gives CDR1 SQVTM, CDR2 ANQGSEA. The CDR3 sequence is CSVVSWGAGEAFF. The CDR3 DNA is TGCAGCGTTGTCTCGTGGGGGGCGGGGGAAGCTTTCTTT.

This clonotype was recorded at least ten times. The chain links TRBV28 to TRBJ2-5; D is perhaps TRBD1 or TRBD2 (5 bases each). Trimming took off 3 bases at V and 4 bases at J, with 9 bases between the two ends. Germline assignment: CDR1 MDHEN and CDR2 SYDVKM. This CDR3 has 13 residues. CDR3 sequence reads: CASSLIGTETQYF. The DNA of the CDR3 is TGTGCCAGCAGTTTGATCGGGACAGAGACCCAGTACTTC.

In its sample, this clonotype was seen many times. V and J are TRBV5-1 and TRBJ2-7; a weak D match, TRBD2 (5 bases). Germline CDR1 and CDR2: SGHRS and YFSETQ. The germline V and J ends were trimmed by 2 bases and 4 bases, with 19 bases remaining between them. The CDR3 covers 16 residues. The CDR3: CASSFSWEYREYEQYF. The DNA for the CDR3 is TGCGCCAGCAGCTTTTCCTGGGAGTATAGGGAATACGAGCAGTACTTC. The full variable domain, its missing parts supplied by reference TRBV5-1 and TRBJ2-7, is KAGVTQTPRYLIKTRGQQVTLSCSPISGHRSVSWYQQTPGQGLQFLFEYFSETQRNKGNFPGRFSGRQFSNSRSEMNVSTLELGDSALYLCASSFSWEYREYEQYFGPGTRLTVT.